This T cell receptor beta chain was captured by sequencing in a study of CD8 T cells in Susac syndrome. CD8+ and CD4+ blood T cells underwent TCR beta sequencing. Per germline, CDR1 ENHRY and CDR2 SYGVKD. This CDR3 comprises 12 residues. Turning to this clonotype: Compared with germline, one end of the junction differs, possibly owing to a read error.

Random hexamers served to reverse transcribe roughly 0.5 to 1 ug RNA. TCRdb reprocessed the immunoSEQ multiplex PCR reads via MiXCR and lists one record per CDR3 protein. The sample yields some 450,000 distinct CDR3 sequences, roughly 85% seen once. The sequence derives from a human donor with multiple sclerosis. Sequencing used CD8+ T cells from PBMCs. The chain carries TRBV10-3 and TRBJ2-1, with a possible D match to TRBD1 (6 bases). CDR3 sequence reads: CAISDGDTGWVF. The CDR3 DNA reads as TGTGCCATCAGTGACGGTGATACAGGGTGGGTCTTC.